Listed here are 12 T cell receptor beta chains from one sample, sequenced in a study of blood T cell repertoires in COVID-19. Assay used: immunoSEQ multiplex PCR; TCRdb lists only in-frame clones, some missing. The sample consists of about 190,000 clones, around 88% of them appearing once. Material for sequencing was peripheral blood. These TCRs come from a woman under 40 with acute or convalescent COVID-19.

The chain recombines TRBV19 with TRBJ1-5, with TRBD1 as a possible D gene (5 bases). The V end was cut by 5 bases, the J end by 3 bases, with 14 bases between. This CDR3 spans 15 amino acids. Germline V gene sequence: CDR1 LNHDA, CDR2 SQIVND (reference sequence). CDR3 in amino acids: CASSLTAPLNQPQHF. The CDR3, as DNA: TGTGCCAGTAGTTTGACAGCGCCTCTCAATCAGCCCCAGCATTTT. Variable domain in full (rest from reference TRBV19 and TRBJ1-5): DGGITQSPKYLFRKEGQNVTLSCEQNLNHDAMYWYRQDPGQGLRLIYYSQIVNDFQKGDIAEGYSVSREKKESFPLTVTSAQKNPTAFYLCASSLTAPLNQPQHFGDGTRLSIL.

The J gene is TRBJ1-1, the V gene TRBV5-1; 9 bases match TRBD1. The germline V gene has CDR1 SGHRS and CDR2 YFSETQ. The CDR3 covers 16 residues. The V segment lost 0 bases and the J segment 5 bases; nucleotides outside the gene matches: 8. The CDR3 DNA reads TGCGCCAGCAGCTTGGCCTGGACAGGGGTCGGTACTGAAGCTTTCTTT. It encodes CASSLAWTGVGTEAFF.

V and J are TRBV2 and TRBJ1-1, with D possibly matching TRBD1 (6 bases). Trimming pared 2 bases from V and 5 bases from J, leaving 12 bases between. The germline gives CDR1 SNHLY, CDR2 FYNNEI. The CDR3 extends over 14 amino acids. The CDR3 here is CASSEQGQGTEAFF. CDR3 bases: TGTGCCAGCAGTGAACAGGGTCAGGGGACTGAAGCTTTCTTT.

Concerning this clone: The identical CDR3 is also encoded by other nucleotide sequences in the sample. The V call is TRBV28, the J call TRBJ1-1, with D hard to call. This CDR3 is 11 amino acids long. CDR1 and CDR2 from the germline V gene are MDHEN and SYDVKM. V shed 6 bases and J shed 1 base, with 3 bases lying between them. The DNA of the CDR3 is TGTGCCAGCAGCCGGAACACTGAAGCTTTCTTT. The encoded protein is CASSRNTEAFF.

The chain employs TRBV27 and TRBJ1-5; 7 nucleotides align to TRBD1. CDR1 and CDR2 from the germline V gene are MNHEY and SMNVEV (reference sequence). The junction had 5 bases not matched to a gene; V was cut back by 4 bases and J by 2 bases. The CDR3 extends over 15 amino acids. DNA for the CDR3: TGTGCCAGCAGTTCCTACGGGACAGGCAATCAGCCCCAGCATTTT. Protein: CASSSYGTGNQPQHF.

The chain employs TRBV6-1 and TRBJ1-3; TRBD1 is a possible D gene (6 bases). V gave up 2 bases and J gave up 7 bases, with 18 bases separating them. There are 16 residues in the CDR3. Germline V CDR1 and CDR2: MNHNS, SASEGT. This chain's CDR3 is CASSEPGQNNVNTIYF. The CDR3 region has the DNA TGTGCCAGCAGTGAACCAGGACAGAATAATGTCAACACCATATATTTT.

This CDR3 is CASSHGQESSSYNSPLHF. CDR3 DNA sequence: TGTGCCAGCTCACACGGACAGGAGTCCAGCTCCTATAATTCACCCCTCCACTTT. The chain is built from TRBV18 and TRBJ1-6, with 7 nucleotides matching TRBD1. J gave up 0 bases and V 4 bases, and 9 bases lay outside the gene matches. Germline V lookup: CDR1 KGHSH, CDR2 LQKENI. The CDR3 has 18 amino acids.

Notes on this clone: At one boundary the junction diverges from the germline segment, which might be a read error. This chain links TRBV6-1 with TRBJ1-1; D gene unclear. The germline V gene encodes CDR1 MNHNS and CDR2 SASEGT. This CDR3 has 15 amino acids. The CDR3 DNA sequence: TGTGCCAGCACTGAATGGCGGGATTCGAACACTGAAGCTTTCTTT. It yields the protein CASTEWRDSNTEAFF.

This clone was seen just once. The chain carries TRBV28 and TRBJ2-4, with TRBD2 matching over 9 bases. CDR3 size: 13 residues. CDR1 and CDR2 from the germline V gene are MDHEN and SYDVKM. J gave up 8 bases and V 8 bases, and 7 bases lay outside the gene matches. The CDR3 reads CASGLAGDDIQYF. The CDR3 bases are TGTGCCAGCGGCTTAGCGGGAGATGACATTCAGTACTTC. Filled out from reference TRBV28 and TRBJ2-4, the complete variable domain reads DVKVTQSSRYLVKRTGEKVFLECVQDMDHENMFWYRQDPGLGLRLIYFSYDVKMKEKGDIPEGYSVSREKKERFSLILESASTNQTSMYLCASGLAGDDIQYFGAGTRLSVL.

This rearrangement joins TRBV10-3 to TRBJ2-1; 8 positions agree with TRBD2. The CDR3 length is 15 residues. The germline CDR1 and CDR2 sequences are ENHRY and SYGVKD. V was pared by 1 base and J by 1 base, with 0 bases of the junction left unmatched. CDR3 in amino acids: CAISELAGSYNEQFF. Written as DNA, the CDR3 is TGTGCCATCAGTGAGTTAGCGGGGTCCTACAATGAGCAGTTCTTC.

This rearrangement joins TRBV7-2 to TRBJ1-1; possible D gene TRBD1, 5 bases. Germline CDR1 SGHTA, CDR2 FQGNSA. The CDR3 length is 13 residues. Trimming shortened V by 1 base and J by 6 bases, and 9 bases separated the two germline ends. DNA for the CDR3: TGTGCCAGCAGCTTAGGTAGGGGATCTGAAGCTTTCTTT. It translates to CASSLGRGSEAFF.

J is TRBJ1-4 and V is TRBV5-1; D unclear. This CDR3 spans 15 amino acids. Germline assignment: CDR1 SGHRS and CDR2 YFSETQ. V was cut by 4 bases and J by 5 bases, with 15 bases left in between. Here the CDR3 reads CASSPDVRANEKLFF. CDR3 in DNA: TGCGCCAGCAGCCCTGATGTGAGGGCCAATGAAAAACTGTTTTTT.